Presented here are 6 T cell receptor beta chains from one specimen sequenced in a study of T-cell reconstitution after alpha-beta-depleted transplantation in children. Unique molecular identifiers were built into the TCRbeta library. TCRdb reanalysed the PCR reads using MiXCR and keeps one entry per CDR3 protein. The table includes 500,000 to 600,000 distinct CDR3 sequences, approximately 20% detected once. The sample was PBMCs from the stem cell graft donor, taken from the stem cell graft. The receptors here all came from a human donor who donated a stem cell graft to a child with acute lymphoblastic leukemia.

J is TRBJ1-1 and V is TRBV29-1, with 7 bases that match TRBD1. This CDR3 is 15 amino acids long. The germline V gene encodes CDR1 SQVTM and CDR2 ANQGSEA. The V and J ends lost 4 bases and 0 bases, in that order; junction bases with no gene match: 8. The CDR3 protein is CSVVQGIGLNTEAFF. CDR3 sequence (DNA): TGCAGCGTTGTACAGGGGATCGGATTGAACACTGAAGCTTTCTTT.

A remark on this clonotype: Germline and junction disagree at one end, which may indicate a read error. This chain joins TRBV15 and TRBJ2-5; unclear D gene. Germline V gene data show CDR1 as LNHNV and CDR2 as YYDKDF (reference sequence). The CDR3 consists of 11 residues. CDR3 protein: CATSGEETQYF. As DNA, the CDR3 is TGTGCCACCAGCGGAGAAGAGACCCAGTACTTC. The full variable domain, completed using reference TRBV15 and TRBJ2-5, is DAMVIQNPRYQVTQFGKPVTLSCSQTLNHNVMYWYQQKSSQAPKLLFHYYDKDFNNEADTPDNFQSRRPNTSFCFLDIRSPGLGDTAMYLCATSGEETQYFGPGTRLLVL.

The chain is built from TRBV5-1 and TRBJ2-1, with 11 bases that match TRBD2. V gave up 3 bases and J gave up 9 bases; unmatched junction bases: 8. The germline V gene encodes CDR1 SGHRS and CDR2 YFSETQ. The CDR3 length is 15 residues. CDR3 coding DNA: TGCGCCAGCAGCTACTCCGGGACTAGCGGTATTGAGCAGTTCTTC. This sequence encodes CASSYSGTSGIEQFF.

The chain combines TRBV20-1 with TRBJ1-2; D gene ambiguous. The CDR3 is 15 amino acids. Trimming pared 5 bases from V and 2 bases from J, leaving 18 bases between. The germline V gene has CDR1 DFQATT and CDR2 SNEGSKA (reference sequence). Here the CDR3 DNA reads TGCAGTGCTTTTGCTACCCCGGCAGAAAACTATGGCTACACCTTC. This translates into CSAFATPAENYGYTF.

This clonotype was recorded a few times. This chain links TRBV7-3 with TRBJ2-2; 8 positions agree with TRBD1. The CDR3 contains 16 residues. Per the germline V gene, CDR1 is SGHTA and CDR2 is FQGTGA. V gave up 4 bases and J gave up 1 base; unmatched junction bases: 5. This CDR3 is CASSSSTGVNTGELFF. CDR3 in DNA: TGTGCCAGCAGCTCCTCGACAGGGGTGAACACCGGGGAGCTGTTTTTT. The variable domain in full, with the rest retrieved from reference TRBV7-3 and TRBJ2-2, is GAGVSQTPSNKVTEKGKYVELRCDPISGHTALYWYRQSLGQGPEFLIYFQGTGAADDSGLPNDRFFAVRPEGSVSTLKIQRTERGDSAVYLCASSSSTGVNTGELFFGEGSRLTVL.

V gene TRBV9 combines with J gene TRBJ2-7, with D possibly matching TRBD2 (5 bases). The CDR3 consists of 14 residues. Germline V gene lookup returns CDR1 SGDLS and CDR2 YYNGEE. Trimming removed 6 bases from V and 7 bases from J, with 20 bases in between. CDR3 DNA sequence: TGTGCCAGCAATGAGGCCCCCGGGATAGAAGAGCAGTACTTC. It translates to CASNEAPGIEEQYF.